This TCR beta chain was sequenced for a study of OX40 agonist ivuxolimab in advanced cancers. The overall study: An agonistic human IgG2 monoclonal antibody against OX40 (CD134) was given. Study-wide findings and caveats: Low levels of normalized T-cell clonal expansion also appeared in some nonresponders. Still undetermined is the antigen specificity of the expanded peripheral T cells.

Between the trimmed V and J ends, which lost 0 bases and 10 bases, there was a span of 10 bases. The CDR3 runs to 13 residues. Per the germline V gene, CDR1 is MNHEY and CDR2 is SVGAGI. In regard to this clone: Its antigen is as yet unknown.

TCRdb keeps only in-frame clones here, not all; method: immunoSEQ multiplex PCR. The profile shows some 82,000 clones, roughly 91% of them singletons. The chain uses TRBV6-5 and TRBJ1-5; D gene unclear. The source was CD4+ or CD8+ T cells sorted from blood, collected in a trial of the OX40 agonist ivuxolimab. The sequence came from an adult with an advanced solid tumor such as melanoma, head and neck, liver or kidney cancer. The CDR3 loop is CASSYSISSPQHF. The CDR3 bases are TGTGCCAGCAGTTACTCGATCTCCAGTCCCCAGCATTTT.